This T cell receptor (beta chain) was sequenced for a study of resident and recirculating memory T cells in vitiligo. Study overall: Genomic DNA was extracted from whole homogenized samples, with no cell sorting. Overall study findings and caveats: Different lesions suggested infiltration by different T cell clones.

V was clipped by 3 bases and J by 4 bases, with 11 bases between them. Germline V lookup: CDR1 SGHRS, CDR2 YFSETQ. The CDR3 loop spans 13 amino acids. For this clone: Its target is not known.

No patient showed confetti depigmentation, a clinical sign of active disease. Repertoires were generated with immunoSEQ multiplex PCR, while TCRdb's copy carries only in-frame clones and drops some. The data hold about 42,000 clones, with about 90% observed a single time. Sample: blood. The source of this sequence is a male donor with vitiligo. The chain recombines TRBV5-1 with TRBJ2-7; D perhaps matches TRBD1 (5 bases). The CDR3 loop reads CASSWGTGYEQYF. DNA of the CDR3: TGCGCCAGCAGCTGGGGCACGGGTTACGAGCAGTACTTC.